This paragraph reports one T cell receptor beta chain. This entry belongs to a study of control samples from healthy donors and cancer patients. The protocol was immunoSEQ multiplex PCR, while the TCRdb copy is restricted to in-frame clones and leaves out a portion. Here the sample spans 100,000 to 150,000 clones, around 90% being singletons. The V end was cut by 4 bases, the J end by 2 bases, with 16 bases between. The CDR3 contains 16 residues. The germline CDR1 and CDR2 sequences are WNHNN and SYGVQD (reference sequence). This sequence originates from a man between 18 and 35 years old in good health. The chain employs TRBV10-1 and TRBJ2-3; D possibly corresponds to TRBD2 (5 bases). Sequenced material: blood. CDR3 bases: TGCGCCAGCAGTGTTACCGGCGGGCGGTACACAGATACGCAGTATTTT. Protein sequence: CASSVTGGRYTDTQYF.